This record concerns one T cell receptor (beta chain) sequence. What it binds is not known. The use of genomic DNA as template underpinned the TCR beta VDJ and CDR3 profiling. Each CDR3 protein is one row after TCRdb ran MiXCR on the reads. The sample holds 190,000 or so distinct CDR3 sequences, 60% to 65% seen once. The CDR3 runs to 14 residues. CDR1 is SGDLS, CDR2 YYNGEE, per germline. V lost 4 bases, J lost 2 bases, and 11 bases lay in between. These data originate in a study of CD8+CD57+ T cells in acquired aplastic anemia. About the research overall: Sorting CD4+ and CD8+ cells gave DNA averaging approximately 3 ug.

Findings and caveats of the study: Levels of CD8+ Simpson's diversity were not significantly distinct in patients versus controls.

What was sequenced was sorted CD4+, CD8+, or CD8+CD57+ T cells (not recorded which) from PBMCs. This TCR was sampled from a human donor in good health. The rearrangement uses TRBV9 and TRBJ2-3, with D unresolved. The CDR3 coding sequence is TGTGCCAGCAGCCAAGATTCGGACACAGATACGCAGTATTTT. It codes for CASSQDSDTDTQYF.